The 3 T cell receptor beta chains below were found in one sample sequenced in a study of cytomegalovirus exposure and HLA in healthy donors. A multiplex PCR was run with 60 Vbeta primers and 13 Jbeta primers. Sequenced by immunoSEQ multiplex PCR; TCRdb stores in-frame clones only, minus some. The sample contains about 99,000 clones, roughly 80% of which appear only once. Sequencing used PBMCs. Receptors were obtained from a man aged 50-59 years in good health and CMV-seropositive.

V is TRBV5-1 and J is TRBJ2-3; no clear D. V lost 0 bases to trimming and J lost 2 bases, with 10 bases between them. The germline V gene has CDR1 SGHRS and CDR2 YFSETQ. This CDR3 comprises 15 residues. CDR3 region: CASSLGPPITDTQYF. CDR3 DNA sequence: TGCGCCAGCAGCTTGGGGCCGCCCATCACAGATACGCAGTATTTT. The variable domain in full, with the rest retrieved from reference TRBV5-1 and TRBJ2-3, is KAGVTQTPRYLIKTRGQQVTLSCSPISGHRSVSWYQQTPGQGLQFLFEYFSETQRNKGNFPGRFSGRQFSNSRSEMNVSTLELGDSALYLCASSLGPPITDTQYFGPGTRLTVL.

The chain links TRBV5-1 to TRBJ2-7, with no clear D. Germline V gene lookup returns CDR1 SGHRS and CDR2 YFSETQ. The CDR3 contains 11 residues. The ends were cut back, 3 bases at V and 2 bases at J, with 3 bases in the middle. CDR3 protein: CASSSAYEQYF. CDR3 bases: TGCGCCAGCAGCTCTGCCTACGAGCAGTACTTC.

This sequence joins TRBV30 and TRBJ2-7; D perhaps matches TRBD1 (5 bases). The CDR3 length is 15 residues. V was shortened by 1 base and J by 3 bases, with 16 bases between the two germline ends. Germline CDR1 GTSNPN, CDR2 SVGIG (reference sequence). CDR3 sequence (DNA): TGTGCCTGGAGTGACGAGGCTAGGGGTGGCTACGAGCAGTACTTC. Residues: CAWSDEARGGYEQYF.